One and the same sample provided the 23 T cell receptor beta chains below, sequenced in a study of T cells after posttransplantation cyclophosphamide. Clones were sequenced by immunoSEQ multiplex PCR, and TCRdb holds only the in-frame ones, with some missing. The repertoire has 40,000 to 60,000 clones, none seen only once; the ten largest take about 2.2%. Sample: PBMCs. These receptors all stem from a man aged 40-49 years in good health, CMV-negative, and a related stem cell transplant donor.

This clone has a count of ten or more. The V gene is TRBV28, the J gene TRBJ2-2; D not certain. Germline V gene sequence: CDR1 MDHEN, CDR2 SYDVKM. The CDR3 length is 13 residues. V dropped 2 bases and J dropped 5 bases, with 6 bases sitting between them. CDR3 protein: CASSLGRTGELFF. As DNA, the CDR3 is TGTGCCAGCAGTTTAGGCAGGACCGGGGAGCTGTTTTTT.

This clone was counted ten times or more. The J gene is TRBJ2-1, the V gene TRBV7-7; D call uncertain. The CDR3 covers 13 residues. With 5 bases removed from V and 0 bases from J, the gap between germline ends came to 5 bases. The V gene's germline CDR1 is SSHAT and CDR2 FNYEAQ (reference sequence). As DNA, the CDR3 is TGTGCCAGCAGCGCTAGCTCCTACAATGAGCAGTTCTTC. Its translation: CASSASSYNEQFF.

There are many counts of this clone. The rearrangement joins TRBV15 to TRBJ2-1; tentatively, D is TRBD1 (6 bases). Germline V gives CDR1 LNHNV, CDR2 YYDKDF (reference sequence). This CDR3 region has 16 residues. V lost 2 bases and J 1 base, leaving 12 bases between the germline ends. The DNA of the CDR3 is TGTGCCACCAGCAGACAACAGGGTGAGTCCTACAATGAGCAGTTCTTC. The encoded protein is CATSRQQGESYNEQFF.

This clone was picked up many times. The chain joins TRBV7-2 to TRBJ2-3; 12 bases are shared with TRBD2. The CDR3 loop spans 17 amino acids. J was trimmed by 5 bases and V by 4 bases; bases with no gene match: 10. CDR1 and CDR2 (germline): SGHTA, FQGNSA. CDR3: CASSSAGLAGIRDTQYF. CDR3 DNA sequence: TGTGCCAGCAGCTCAGCCGGACTAGCGGGGATCAGAGATACGCAGTATTTT.

This clone came up many times. V and J are TRBV7-9 and TRBJ2-2, with TRBD2 identical over 10 bases. This CDR3 spans 15 amino acids. CDR1 is SEHNR, CDR2 FQNEAQ, per germline (reference sequence). With 5 bases clipped from V and 8 bases from J, the junction kept 8 bases outside the gene matches. For the CDR3, the DNA is TGTGCCAGCAGCCGCAGCGGGAGGGCGAGTGGGGAGCTGTTTTTT. Residues: CASSRSGRASGELFF.

This clone was picked up many times. V usage is TRBV5-4 and J usage is TRBJ2-7, with 8 positions matching TRBD2. The CDR3 is 13 amino acids. The junction had 0 bases not matched to a gene; V was cut back by 0 bases and J by 4 bases. CDR1 SGHNT and CDR2 YYREEE come from the germline V gene (reference sequence). This CDR3 reads CASSLEREYEQYF. The CDR3 nucleotides read TGTGCCAGCAGCTTGGAGCGGGAGTACGAGCAGTACTTC. Based on the CDR3 plus reference TRBV5-4 and TRBJ2-7, the full variable domain is ETGVTQSPTHLIKTRGQQVTLRCSSQSGHNTVSWYQQALGQGPQFIFQYYREEENGRGNFPPRFSGLQFPNYSSELNVNALELDDSALYLCASSLEREYEQYFGPGTRLTVT.

The table lists this clone with many counts. V is TRBV5-6 and J is TRBJ2-2; D may be TRBD1 (5 bases). This CDR3 comprises 15 residues. The V gene's germline CDR1 is SGHDT and CDR2 YYEEEE. V was trimmed by 7 bases and J by 7 bases, leaving 20 bases between them. CDR3: CASLNWGRAVGELFF. The CDR3 DNA reads as TGTGCCAGCCTCAACTGGGGCAGGGCGGTCGGGGAGCTGTTTTTT. Full variable domain (remainder filled in from reference TRBV5-6 and TRBJ2-2): DAGVTQSPTHLIKTRGQQVTLRCSPKSGHDTVSWYQQALGQGPQFIFQYYEEEERQRGNFPDRFSGHQFPNYSSELNVNALLLGDSALYLCASLNWGRAVGELFFGEGSRLTVL.

There are many counts of this clone. The chain is built from TRBV29-1 and TRBJ1-4; D gene uncertain. The CDR3 has 13 residues. Germline CDR1 and CDR2: SQVTM and ANQGSEA. Between the trimmed V and J ends, which lost 3 bases and 4 bases, there was a span of 9 bases. CDR3 sequence reads: CSVDGVFNEKLFF. In DNA form, the CDR3 reads TGCAGCGTTGACGGGGTCTTTAATGAAAAACTGTTTTTT.

Many counts were recorded for this clone. The CDR3 protein is CASSLAGGQPPKQAFF. The CDR3 bases are TGTGCCAGCAGTTTAGCGGGGGGACAGCCCCCCAAGCAAGCTTTCTTT. This rearrangement joins TRBV27 to TRBJ1-1, with 7 nucleotides matching TRBD1. V trimming: 2 bases; J trimming: 9 bases; junction bases outside the gene matches: 15. Looked up from germline, CDR1 is MNHEY and CDR2 is SMNVEV (reference sequence). CDR3 length: 16 amino acids.

This clone was picked up many times. The V gene is TRBV5-1, the J gene TRBJ2-7; 13 bases fit TRBD2. J was trimmed by 5 bases and V by 4 bases; bases with no gene match: 9. This CDR3 is built from 16 residues. The germline V gene has CDR1 SGHRS and CDR2 YFSETQ. CDR3 sequence (DNA): TGCGCCAGCAGCGAACTAGCGGGAGGGCCAGTCGACGAGCAGTACTTC. This translates into CASSELAGGPVDEQYF.

This clone was observed many times. The chain couples TRBV7-9 to TRBJ1-2, with 9 bases that match TRBD1. Losses at the gene ends were 5 bases for V and 3 bases for J; bases not matched to a gene: 7. CDR1 and CDR2 (germline): SEHNR, FQNEAQ (reference sequence). The CDR3 runs to 15 residues. The DNA for the CDR3 is TGTGCCAGCAGCCAACAGGGGGCACGGGACTATGGCTACACCTTC. Encoded protein: CASSQQGARDYGYTF.

This clone was counted ten times or more. This chain uses TRBV27 with TRBJ2-5; TRBD2 aligns across 8 bases. V lost 6 bases and J lost 2; bases outside the gene matches: 8. Germline V lookup: CDR1 MNHEY, CDR2 SMNVEV (reference sequence). CDR3 length: 15 amino acids. The CDR3 DNA is TGTGCCAGCAGACAACCGGGACTAGAACAAGAGACCCAGTACTTC. Its translation is CASRQPGLEQETQYF.

Ten or more counts support this clone. The CDR3, as DNA: TGTGCCAGCAGCGAACTAGCGGAGGGGGGTGAGCAGTTCTTC. Residues: CASSELAEGGEQFF. The chain has TRBV9 and TRBJ2-1; 8 positions match TRBD2. This CDR3 spans 14 amino acids. Germline loops: CDR1 SGDLS, CDR2 YYNGEE. After removal of 3 bases from V and 9 bases from J, the junction contained 8 bases not matched to a gene. Full variable domain (outside the CDR3, taken from reference TRBV9 and TRBJ2-1): DSGVTQTPKHLITATGQRVTLRCSPRSGDLSVYWYQQSLDQGLQFLIQYYNGEERAKGNILERFSAQQFPDLHSELNLSSLELGDSALYFCASSELAEGGEQFFGPGTRLTVL.

At least ten counts were recorded for this clone. The rearrangement uses TRBV19 and TRBJ2-7; no definite D call. There are 15 residues in the CDR3. V lost 8 bases, J lost 0 bases, and 17 bases lay in between. The V gene's germline CDR1 is LNHDA and CDR2 SQIVND (reference sequence). CDR3 in DNA: TGTGCCAGTTCGTACCGGTCGAGCGACTCCTACGAGCAGTACTTC. Translated, it gives CASSYRSSDSYEQYF. The entire variable domain, with the rest obtained from reference TRBV19 and TRBJ2-7, is as follows: DGGITQSPKYLFRKEGQNVTLSCEQNLNHDAMYWYRQDPGQGLRLIYYSQIVNDFQKGDIAEGYSVSREKKESFPLTVTSAQKNPTAFYLCASSYRSSDSYEQYFGPGTRLTVT.

This clone was recorded many times. This chain uses TRBV4-1 with TRBJ2-3; 8 bases match TRBD2. Looked up from germline, CDR1 is MGHRA and CDR2 is YSYEKL. Losses at the gene ends were 4 bases for V and 6 bases for J; bases not matched to a gene: 15. The CDR3 covers 17 residues. CDR3 sequence (DNA): TGCGCCAGCAGCCCATCTCATCCAGGGACGGGAGGGGATACGCAGTATTTT. Translating gives CASSPSHPGTGGDTQYF.

This clone was counted ten times or more. The rearrangement uses TRBV28 and TRBJ2-2; 11 nucleotides agree with TRBD2. Germline V lookup: CDR1 MDHEN, CDR2 SYDVKM. V was clipped by 4 bases and J by 1 base; unmatched bases: 5. The CDR3 covers 17 residues. Here the CDR3 DNA reads TGTGCCAGCAGTTCCCTTGGACTAGCGGGGAACACCGGGGAGCTGTTTTTT. Translated, it gives CASSSLGLAGNTGELFF.

In this sample, this clone turned up many times. The CDR3 here is CASSPLGENQPQHF. Written as DNA, the CDR3 is TGTGCCAGCAGCCCTCTGGGAGAAAATCAGCCCCAGCATTTT. This rearrangement joins TRBV14 to TRBJ1-5; no definite D call. Trimming pared 4 bases from V and 4 bases from J, leaving 11 bases between. The CDR3 consists of 14 residues. Germline V gene lookup returns CDR1 SGHDN and CDR2 FVKESK.

There are many counts of this clone. The chain carries TRBV6-5 and TRBJ2-3; 9 bases map to TRBD2. J was trimmed by 6 bases and V by 0 bases; bases with no gene match: 7. Germline CDR1 is MNHEY and CDR2 is SVGAGI. This CDR3 comprises 16 residues. The chain's CDR3 is CASSYSLAGVRDTQYF. The CDR3, as DNA: TGTGCCAGCAGTTACTCTTTAGCGGGGGTTCGGGATACGCAGTATTTT.

At least ten counts were recorded for this clone. This chain connects TRBV18 to TRBJ2-7, with 7 bases aligning to TRBD2. The germline V gene encodes CDR1 KGHSH and CDR2 LQKENI. This CDR3 spans 16 amino acids. The V segment lost 2 bases and the J segment 0 bases; nucleotides outside the gene matches: 7. DNA for the CDR3: TGTGCCAGCTCACCAACTCGGGAGGCGGACTCCTACGAGCAGTACTTC. Its protein is CASSPTREADSYEQYF.

This clone appeared many times. This chain uses TRBV10-3 with TRBJ2-7, with 8 positions matching TRBD2. The CDR3 contains 17 residues. Trimming removed 10 bases from V and 1 base from J; junction bases left unmatched: 18. Germline CDR1 reads ENHRY; CDR2 reads SYGVKD. This CDR3 is CATEPGTRNGRSYEQYF. In nucleotides, the CDR3 is TGTGCCACCGAACCCGGGACTAGGAACGGAAGGTCCTACGAGCAGTACTTC.

This clone was seen many times. J is TRBJ2-1 and V is TRBV4-2; D is ambiguous. Germline-derived CDR1 and CDR2 are LGHNA and YNFKEQ. Trimming cost V 3 bases and J 8 bases, with 14 bases left between them. This CDR3 is built from 14 residues. The CDR3 spells CASSHYPQRDEQFF. The CDR3 nucleotides read TGTGCCAGCAGCCACTACCCGCAACGGGATGAGCAGTTCTTC.

This clone was observed many times. The CDR3 sequence is CASSSRQGRYEQYF. CDR3 DNA: TGTGCCAGCAGTTCACGACAGGGCAGGTACGAGCAGTACTTC. The chain links TRBV28 to TRBJ2-7; 7 nucleotides match TRBD1. Unmatched junction bases numbered 7, after V lost 4 bases and J lost 4 bases. The CDR3 is 14 amino acids. Germline CDR1 MDHEN, CDR2 SYDVKM.

This clone was recorded many times. Mismatch with germline at one junction end may stem from a read error. The genes are TRBV4-1 and TRBJ2-1; 9 bases map to TRBD2. Germline V CDR1 and CDR2: MGHRA, YSYEKL. The CDR3 is 13 residues long. The CDR3 DNA sequence: TGCGCCAGCAGCCACCCGGGACTAGCCGATGCGCTCTTC. It encodes CASSHPGLADALF.